These 21 T cell receptor beta chains came from one sample sequenced in a study of sequential checkpoint blockade in melanoma. Treatment defined: randomized to nivolumab then ipilimumab (arm A) or the reverse (arm B). Profiling relied on immunoSEQ multiplex PCR, and the TCRdb table lists in-frame clones only, not all of them. The sample consists of 5,500 to 6,500 clones, 55% to 60% of them appearing once. The source was CD8+ T cells sorted from blood (inferred from file names), collected from a patient given nivolumab and ipilimumab in sequence. The receptors originated from a human donor with melanoma.

The rearrangement uses TRBV27 and TRBJ1-1; a weak D match, TRBD1 (5 bases). V shed 6 bases and J shed 5 bases, with 10 bases lying between them. Germline V gene data show CDR1 as MNHEY and CDR2 as SMNVEV (reference sequence). CDR3 length: 12 residues. The CDR3 spells CASSKPGTEAFF. The CDR3 bases are TGTGCCAGCAGCAAGCCAGGGACTGAAGCTTTCTTT.

The chain carries TRBV9 and TRBJ2-3; D possibly corresponds to TRBD1 (6 bases). Trimming removed 2 bases from V and 2 bases from J, with 12 bases in between. Germline CDR1 reads SGDLS; CDR2 reads YYNGEE. This CDR3 spans 15 amino acids. CDR3 protein: CASSVRQADTDTQYF. The CDR3, as DNA: TGTGCCAGCAGCGTGCGACAGGCAGACACAGATACGCAGTATTTT.

The V and J genes are TRBV27 and TRBJ2-3; D call uncertain. CDR3 length: 15 amino acids. Germline assignment: CDR1 MNHEY and CDR2 SMNVEV (reference sequence). The germline V and J ends were trimmed by 4 bases and 4 bases, with 15 bases remaining between them. The CDR3 DNA reads TGTGCCAGCAGTTCCGATCCCTCCACTTCAGATACGCAGTATTTT. Protein product: CASSSDPSTSDTQYF.

The genes are TRBV7-6 and TRBJ2-1; 7 bases map to TRBD1. CDR1 and CDR2 (germline): SGHVS, FNYEAQ. Losses at the gene ends were 0 bases for V and 7 bases for J; bases not matched to a gene: 3. The CDR3 loop spans 14 amino acids. Here the CDR3 DNA reads TGTGCCAGCAGCTTAGCGACAGGGTATAATGAGCAGTTCTTC. It yields the protein CASSLATGYNEQFF.

The chain employs TRBV4-3 and TRBJ2-5, with D perhaps TRBD2 (6 bases). The J call is in doubt because the DNA end fits TRBJ2-7 better. The CDR3 consists of 15 residues. Germline V gives CDR1 LGHNA, CDR2 YSLEER. The chain's CDR3 is CASSHNMGTAYEQYF. The CDR3 DNA reads as TGCGCCAGCAGCCATAACATGGGGACTGCCTACGAGCAGTACTTC.

This clone appeared a few times. This sequence joins TRBV5-6 and TRBJ2-7; a weak D match, TRBD2 (6 bases). The CDR3 extends over 15 amino acids. Per the germline V gene, CDR1 is SGHDT and CDR2 is YYEEEE. Trimming stripped 2 bases from V and 4 bases from J, with 16 bases between. CDR3: CASSLEVGGGYEQYF. CDR3 coding DNA: TGTGCCAGCAGCTTAGAGGTGGGAGGCGGGTACGAGCAGTACTTC.

Points on this clone: The junction departs from the called germline gene at one end, perhaps through a read error. The V and J genes are TRBV7-8 and TRBJ2-7; 8 positions match TRBD2. The germline CDR1 and CDR2 sequences are SGHVS and FQNEAQ. The CDR3 length is 15 residues. CDR3: CASSVAGSGNYEQYF. CDR3 sequence (DNA): TGTGCCAGCAGCGTAGCAGGTAGCGGGAACTACGAGCAGTACTTC.

The rearrangement joins TRBV9 to TRBJ2-2, with TRBD2 matching over 13 bases. Germline V gene data show CDR1 as SGDLS and CDR2 as YYNGEE. The CDR3 loop spans 16 amino acids. The V and J ends lost 3 bases and 7 bases, in that order; junction bases with no gene match: 6. DNA of the CDR3: TGTGCCAGCAGCGCCGGGACTAGCGGGGTCGGCGGGGAGCTGTTTTTT. Translating it yields CASSAGTSGVGGELFF.

The chain employs TRBV5-6 and TRBJ2-2; possible D gene TRBD1, 6 bases. Between the trimmed V and J ends, which lost 4 bases and 4 bases, there was a span of 20 bases. CDR3 length: 17 amino acids. The V gene's germline CDR1 is SGHDT and CDR2 YYEEEE. The CDR3 is CASSPDVGATGTGELFF. Written as DNA, the CDR3 is TGTGCCAGCAGCCCGGACGTGGGGGCGACGGGCACCGGGGAGCTGTTTTTT.

The J gene is TRBJ1-1, the V gene TRBV25-1; a possible D gene is TRBD1 (6 bases). Germline CDR1 is MGHDK and CDR2 is SYGVNS. This CDR3 has 15 residues. The V end lost 9 bases, the J end lost 6 bases, and 23 bases lay between the germline ends. The CDR3 DNA reads TGTGCCAGTTCCCGCACAGGGCTTTATGATGCTGAAGCTTTCTTT. It is translated as CASSRTGLYDAEAFF.

V usage is TRBV19 and J usage is TRBJ2-3, with D possibly being TRBD1 (6 bases). V lost 8 bases to trimming and J lost 3 bases, with 15 bases between them. Germline lookup yields CDR1 LNHDA and CDR2 SQIVND (reference sequence). The CDR3 extends over 14 amino acids. This chain's CDR3 is CASHSGQGTDTQYF. In nucleotides, the CDR3 is TGTGCCAGTCATTCGGGGCAGGGGACAGATACGCAGTATTTT.

The table lists this clone with a few counts. V usage is TRBV7-8 and J usage is TRBJ2-5; TRBD2 matches 11 bases. Losses at the gene ends were 4 bases for V and 11 bases for J; bases not matched to a gene: 15. The CDR3 is 16 amino acids. Germline V gives CDR1 SGHVS, CDR2 FQNEAQ. CDR3 DNA sequence: TGTGCCAGCAGCTCCTACCCGGGACTAGCGGTCCAAGAGCAGTACTTC. It codes for CASSSYPGLAVQEQYF.

The CDR3 loop is CASSEWTSGSLSYEQYF. CDR3 DNA sequence: TGTGCCAGCAGTGAATGGACTAGCGGGAGCCTCTCCTACGAGCAGTACTTC. The chain has TRBV25-1 and TRBJ2-7; 13 bases agree with TRBD2. Germline-derived CDR1 and CDR2 are MGHDK and SYGVNS. The V and J ends lost 1 base and 0 bases, in that order; junction bases with no gene match: 3. The CDR3 length is 17 residues.

A few counts support this clone. The chain has TRBV4-3 and TRBJ2-2; the D gene is possibly TRBD2 (5 bases). This CDR3 has 16 amino acids. The germline gives CDR1 LGHNA, CDR2 YSLEER. V shed 0 bases and J shed 1 base, with 9 bases lying between them. The DNA for the CDR3 is TGCGCCAGCAGCCAAGACTGGGCGGGGAACACCGGGGAGCTGTTTTTT. Translated: CASSQDWAGNTGELFF.

The chain is built from TRBV27 and TRBJ2-7; maybe TRBD2 (5 bases). Trimming pared 5 bases from V and 3 bases from J, leaving 20 bases between. This CDR3 has 16 residues. Germline V CDR1 and CDR2: MNHEY, SMNVEV (reference sequence). CDR3 sequence: CASSPTDSLQFYEQYF. In nucleotides, the CDR3 is TGTGCCAGCAGTCCCACGGACTCCCTACAATTCTACGAGCAGTACTTC.

The V gene is TRBV27, the J gene TRBJ1-1; D possibly corresponds to TRBD1 (6 bases). Trimming took off 6 bases at V and 5 bases at J, with 13 bases between the two ends. The germline V gene encodes CDR1 MNHEY and CDR2 SMNVEV (reference sequence). This CDR3 contains 13 residues. The CDR3 nucleotides read TGTGCCAGCAGGCAGGGGTTGGGAACTGAAGCTTTCTTT. It encodes CASRQGLGTEAFF.

This clone showed up just a few times. This rearrangement joins TRBV6-5 to TRBJ1-2, with D hard to call. The V end lost 5 bases, the J end lost 4 bases, and 17 bases lay between the germline ends. CDR1 MNHEY and CDR2 SVGAGI come from the germline V gene. The CDR3 is 15 amino acids. The DNA of the CDR3 is TGTGCCAGCAGTACAACGGGTTCCTCTCCCTATGGCTACACCTTC. It is translated as CASSTTGSSPYGYTF.

The chain uses TRBV6-5 and TRBJ2-2, with a weak D call TRBD2 (6 bases). V lost 4 bases and J lost 4, with 10 bases in between. This CDR3 spans 14 amino acids. Germline CDR1 is MNHEY and CDR2 is SVGAGI. CDR3 sequence: CASSSGVGTGELFF. CDR3 in DNA: TGTGCCAGCAGTTCGGGAGTCGGCACCGGGGAGCTGTTTTTT.

The CDR3 here is CASSQDKVAGAAGELFF. For the CDR3, the DNA is TGCGCCAGCAGCCAAGATAAGGTAGCGGGAGCGGCCGGGGAGCTGTTTTTT. V usage is TRBV4-1 and J usage is TRBJ2-2; 9 bases are shared with TRBD2. The CDR3 is 17 amino acids. The V gene's germline CDR1 is MGHRA and CDR2 YSYEKL. V was pared by 0 bases and J by 6 bases, with 8 bases of the junction left unmatched.

This clone was seen more than once but under ten times. V gene TRBV7-2 combines with J gene TRBJ2-7, with D perhaps TRBD1 (6 bases). This CDR3 has 14 residues. CDR1 is SGHTA and CDR2 is FQGNSA in the germline V gene. Trimming cost V 1 base and J 0 bases, with 7 bases left between them. CDR3 region: CASSLVRGSYEQYF. CDR3 bases: TGTGCCAGCAGCTTAGTCAGGGGCTCCTACGAGCAGTACTTC.

The chain is built from TRBV6-5 and TRBJ1-2; D is perhaps TRBD1 (6 bases). V shed 0 bases and J shed 4 bases, with 9 bases lying between them. The CDR3 loop spans 14 amino acids. CDR1 is MNHEY, CDR2 SVGAGI, per germline. CDR3 sequence: CASSYSQGSYGYTF. The CDR3 bases are TGTGCCAGCAGTTACTCGCAGGGGAGCTATGGCTACACCTTC.